Below, 23 T cell receptor beta chains from the same sample are listed, as sequenced in a study of CD8 T cells in ankylosing spondylitis. General study points: Seemingly distinctive of ankylosing spondylitis blood was a TCR beta motif formed by eight highly homologous variants.

Their cognate antigens are unknown. TCRdb re-called the 5' RACE reads through MiXCR, storing one row per CDR3 protein. The table has roughly 90,000 distinct CDR3 sequences, about 8.1% seen once. Sequenced input: blood, either unsorted or a sorted T cell fraction (not recorded which). These TCRs come from a male donor with ankylosing spondylitis.

This clonotype has just a few counts. V usage is TRBV27 and J usage is TRBJ2-7; D may be TRBD1 (6 bases). V was pared by 0 bases and J by 0 bases, with 12 bases between. This CDR3 has 16 amino acids. Per the germline V gene, CDR1 is MNHEY and CDR2 is SMNVEV (reference sequence). The CDR3 here is CASSLSPGTHSYEQYF. DNA for the CDR3: TGTGCCAGCAGTTTATCCCCCGGGACACACTCCTACGAGCAGTACTTC.

In its sample, this clonotype was seen a few times. The chain joins TRBV28 to TRBJ2-1, with D possibly TRBD1 on 5 matching bases. CDR3 size: 10 residues. CDR1 MDHEN and CDR2 SYDVKM come from the germline V gene. V dropped 5 bases and J dropped 9 bases, with 5 bases sitting between them. CDR3 amino acids: CASSRGEQFF. DNA for the CDR3: TGTGCCAGCAGTAGGGGTGAGCAGTTCTTC.

This clonotype came up many times. The chain is built from TRBV30 and TRBJ1-1; D is ambiguous. The CDR3 is made up of 11 amino acids. The V end was cut by 0 bases, the J end by 7 bases, with 6 bases between. Germline CDR1 reads GTSNPN; CDR2 reads SVGIG (reference sequence). DNA of the CDR3: TGTGCCTGGAGTGTGGCGCTTGAAGCTTTCTTT. This translates into CAWSVALEAFF.

This clonotype has ten or more counts. This chain joins TRBV10-3 and TRBJ1-6, with 12 bases aligning to TRBD1. The junction had 6 bases not matched to a gene; V was cut back by 2 bases and J by 10 bases. This CDR3 region has 16 residues. Germline values: CDR1 ENHRY, CDR2 SYGVKD. DNA of the CDR3: TGTGCCATCAGTGAGGTCCGGGACAGGGGGCAATCACCCCTCCACTTT. Protein product: CAISEVRDRGQSPLHF.

This clonotype has ten or more counts. J is TRBJ2-2 and V is TRBV29-1, with D tentatively TRBD1 (5 bases). V lost 1 base, J lost 1 base, and 7 bases lay in between. The germline CDR1 and CDR2 sequences are SQVTM and ANQGSEA. The CDR3 loop spans 14 amino acids. CDR3 DNA: TGCAGCGTTGAAGTCAGGGAGAACACCGGGGAGCTGTTTTTT. Its protein is CSVEVRENTGELFF.

The chain uses TRBV10-2 and TRBJ2-2, with 8 bases matching TRBD2. Per germline, CDR1 WSHSY and CDR2 SAAADI. The CDR3 spans 14 residues. After removal of 8 bases from V and 1 base from J, the junction contained 3 bases not matched to a gene. The CDR3 bases are TGCGCCAGCGCTAGCGGGTTGAACACCGGGGAGCTGTTTTTT. Protein product: CASASGLNTGELFF.

This sequence joins TRBV16 and TRBJ1-4, with TRBD1 as a possible D gene (6 bases). Germline V gene data show CDR1 as KGHSY and CDR2 as FQNENV. The CDR3 consists of 15 residues. Trimming pared 0 bases from V and 8 bases from J, leaving 13 bases between. CDR3: CASSQSARGNEKLFF. DNA for the CDR3: TGTGCCAGCAGCCAATCAGCCAGGGGCAACGAAAAACTGTTTTTT. Supplemented by reference TRBV16 and TRBJ1-4, the full variable domain reads GEEVAQTPKHLVRGEGQKAKLYCAPIKGHSYVFWYQQVLKNEFKFLISFQNENVFDETGMPKERFSAKCLPNSPCSLEIQATKLEDSAVYFCASSQSARGNEKLFFGSGTQLSVL.

This clonotype was detected a few times. The V and J genes are TRBV6-2 or TRBV6-3 and TRBJ2-7; possible D gene TRBD1, 5 bases. Trimming took off 6 bases at V and 1 base at J, with 16 bases between the two ends. The V gene's germline CDR1 is MNHEY and CDR2 SVGEGT. This CDR3 is built from 15 residues. CDR3: CASSLTPGFSYEQYF. The CDR3, as DNA: TGTGCCAGCAGCCTCACACCAGGGTTTTCCTACGAGCAGTACTTC.

The chain recombines TRBV7-9 with TRBJ1-4, with D possibly matching TRBD1 (5 bases). The CDR3 is made up of 14 amino acids. In germline, CDR1 is SEHNR, CDR2 FQNEAQ (reference sequence). The V end lost 5 bases, the J end lost 3 bases, and 10 bases lay between the germline ends. The CDR3, as DNA: TGTGCCAGCAGCCTCACAGGTCCTAATGAAAAACTGTTTTTT. This sequence encodes CASSLTGPNEKLFF.

V usage is TRBV5-1 and J usage is TRBJ2-3; 10 bases agree with TRBD2. CDR1 is SGHRS and CDR2 is YFSETQ in the germline V gene. There are 17 residues in the CDR3. V lost 0 bases and J lost 4; bases outside the gene matches: 8. CDR3 in DNA: TGCGCCAGCAGCTTGGGCCTAGCGGGAGTAGTATCAGATACGCAGTATTTT. Translated, it gives CASSLGLAGVVSDTQYF.

The J gene is TRBJ2-5, the V gene TRBV7-9; tentatively, D is TRBD1 or TRBD2 (5 bases each). The V gene lost 5 bases and the J gene lost 7 bases, with 14 bases spanning the gap. This CDR3 region has 13 residues. Germline V gives CDR1 SEHNR, CDR2 FQNEAQ (reference sequence). DNA for the CDR3: TGTGCCAGCAGCAAAACGACAGAGGGGACCCAGTACTTC. Translating it yields CASSKTTEGTQYF. The full variable domain, rest sourced from reference TRBV7-9 and TRBJ2-5, is DTGVSQNPRHKITKRGQNVTFRCDPISEHNRLYWYRQTLGQGPEFLTYFQNEAQLEKSRLLSDRFSAERPKGSFSTLEIQRTEQGDSAMYLCASSKTTEGTQYFGPGTRLLVL.

In this sample, this clonotype turned up a few times. The chain combines TRBV19 with TRBJ2-3; weak D call: TRBD1 (6 bases). V gave up 3 bases and J gave up 4 bases, with 14 bases separating them. The CDR3 contains 15 residues. Per the germline V gene, CDR1 is LNHDA and CDR2 is SQIVND (reference sequence). In DNA, the CDR3 is TGTGCCAGTAGTATCCAGGGGAATCAAGCAGATACGCAGTATTTT. It codes for CASSIQGNQADTQYF.

In its sample, this clonotype was seen a few times. This rearrangement joins TRBV11-2 to TRBJ2-2, with TRBD2 matching 8 bases. The CDR3 is 15 residues long. Germline values: CDR1 SGHAT, CDR2 FQNNGV. Trimming at V came to 3 bases and at J to 5 bases, leaving 5 bases not matched to a gene. The CDR3 spells CASSLGGRRTGELFF. In DNA form, the CDR3 reads TGTGCCAGCAGCTTGGGCGGGAGGAGGACCGGGGAGCTGTTTTTT. The variable domain in full, completed from reference TRBV11-2 and TRBJ2-2, reads EAGVAQSPRYKIIEKRQSVAFWCNPISGHATLYWYQQILGQGPKLLIQFQNNGVVDDSQLPKDRFSAERLKGVDSTLKIQPAKLEDSAVYLCASSLGGRRTGELFFGEGSRLTVL.

This rearrangement joins TRBV10-3 to TRBJ2-1; 10 bases map to TRBD2. The CDR3 runs 17 residues. V lost 4 bases and J lost 4; bases outside the gene matches: 10. Germline V CDR1 and CDR2: ENHRY, SYGVKD. CDR3 sequence reads: CAISARLAGVGYNEQFF. CDR3 in DNA: TGTGCCATCAGTGCTCGGCTAGCGGGAGTGGGGTACAATGAGCAGTTCTTC.

This clonotype was seen a few times. The J gene is TRBJ2-1, the V gene TRBV20-1; TRBD2 matches at 8 bases. The V segment lost 3 bases and the J segment 0 bases; nucleotides outside the gene matches: 4. The CDR3 covers 15 residues. Germline CDR1 is DFQATT and CDR2 is SNEGSKA (reference sequence). CDR3 amino acids: CSARGGTSSYNEQFF. The DNA of the CDR3 is TGCAGTGCTAGGGGCGGGACTAGCTCCTACAATGAGCAGTTCTTC.

The chain employs TRBV2 and TRBJ2-7, with unresolved D. The germline CDR1 and CDR2 sequences are SNHLY and FYNNEI. CDR3 length: 12 residues. With 1 base removed from V and 2 bases from J, the gap between germline ends came to 3 bases. The CDR3, as DNA: TGTGCCAGCAGTGAAGAGCCCTACGAGCAGTACGTC. It encodes CASSEEPYEQYV.

The chain carries TRBV19 and TRBJ2-1; 11 bases align to TRBD2. The CDR3 totals 15 residues. The germline CDR1 and CDR2 sequences are LNHDA and SQIVND (reference sequence). J lost 5 bases, V lost 4 bases, and 4 bases had no gene match. Here the CDR3 reads CASSKSSGRNNEQFF. CDR3 bases: TGTGCCAGTAGTAAATCTAGCGGGAGGAACAATGAGCAGTTCTTC.

This rearrangement joins TRBV11-3 to TRBJ2-1, with D uncertain. Germline CDR1 is SGHNT and CDR2 is YENEEA. This CDR3 has 13 residues. Trimming left V 1 base short and J 10 bases short, with 11 bases between. The CDR3 DNA is TGTGCCAGCAGCTTAGGGGAAGGGTACGAGCAGTTCTTC. Residues: CASSLGEGYEQFF.

This clonotype was counted between two and nine times. The CDR3 DNA reads TGCAGCGTCGATAGCGGCCAAAGCTCCTACGAGCAGTACTTC. This translates into CSVDSGQSSYEQYF. This chain connects TRBV29-1 to TRBJ2-7, with a tentative D call TRBD2 (6 bases). CDR1 and CDR2 (germline): SQVTM, ANQGSEA. The CDR3 loop spans 14 amino acids. Deletions cut 6 bases from V and 0 bases from J, with 15 bases between.

Notes on this clonotype: Compared with germline, one end of the junction differs, possibly owing to a read error. The V gene is TRBV25-1, the J gene TRBJ1-1, with D maybe TRBD1 (5 bases). Germline V gene data show CDR1 as MGHDK and CDR2 as SYGVNS. This CDR3 contains 15 residues. The CDR3 sequence is CASTPPGDSNTEASF. As DNA, the CDR3 is TGTGCCAGCACCCCTCCCGGGGACTCGAACACTGAAGCTTCCTTT.

This clonotype came up a few times. The V gene is TRBV4-1, the J gene TRBJ2-3; D is unclear. The CDR3 runs to 12 residues. V gave up 0 bases and J gave up 8 bases, with 6 bases separating them. Germline assignment: CDR1 MGHRA and CDR2 YSYEKL. This CDR3 reads CASSQDRITQYF. The CDR3 nucleotides read TGCGCCAGCAGCCAAGACAGGATTACGCAGTATTTT.

The CDR3 DNA follows: TGTGCCAGCAGCTACGGACAGGGGGCTACCTCCTACGAGCAGTACTTC. Residues: CASSYGQGATSYEQYF. J is TRBJ2-7 and V is TRBV7-9; TRBD1 aligns across 11 bases. With 4 bases clipped from V and 0 bases from J, the junction kept 5 bases outside the gene matches. The CDR3 loop spans 16 amino acids. CDR1 is SEHNR, CDR2 FQNEAQ, per germline (reference sequence).

The table lists this clonotype with many counts. The J gene is TRBJ2-1, the V gene TRBV4-1, with D hard to call. This CDR3 is 13 amino acids long. Germline CDR1 MGHRA, CDR2 YSYEKL. With 4 bases removed from V and 9 bases from J, the gap between germline ends came to 13 bases. This CDR3 reads CASSPVVVSEQFF. DNA for the CDR3: TGCGCCAGCAGCCCCGTAGTGGTCAGTGAGCAGTTCTTC.